The rows below give T cell receptor beta chains drawn from one sample of a study of cytomegalovirus exposure and HLA in healthy donors. Measured with immunoSEQ multiplex PCR; TCRdb has only the in-frame clones, and not every one. The sample yields under 90,000 clones, 80% to 90% seen once. Sequencing was performed on PBMCs. These receptors were taken from a man aged 18 to 30 in good health and CMV-seronegative. CDR3s include the opening cysteine and the closing phenylalanine or tryptophan. Fields, in order: CDR3 length, D gene, V gene, clone size, J gene, CDR3 protein, CDR3 DNA. A D gene is named only where the DNA matches it firmly. Clone size is shown for a subset of rows, as once, few, many or a class of expanded clone.

>15|.|TRBV28|.|TRBJ1-5
CASSFPGVSNQPQHF
TGTGCCAGCAGTTTCCCCGGGGTTAGCAATCAGCCCCAGCATTTT
>15|TRBD2|TRBV6-5|.|TRBJ2-3
CASRHGGSSTDTQYF
TGTGCCAGCAGACACGGGGGGTCTAGCACAGATACGCAGTATTTT
>12|.|TRBV4-3|.|TRBJ2-1
CASSLRTFVRFF
TGCGCCAGCAGCCTTAGGACTTTTGTCCGGTTCTTC
>14|.|TRBV6-5|.|TRBJ2-7
CASSLLASNYEQYF
TGTGCCAGCAGTCTACTAGCCTCGAACTACGAGCAGTACTTC
>17|TRBD2|TRBV9|.|TRBJ2-5
CASSVEGTSGSRETQYF
TGTGCCAGCAGCGTAGAAGGGACTAGCGGGAGTAGGGAGACCCAGTACTTC
>17|.|TRBV5-1|.|TRBJ2-3
CASSLAAGVRNTDTQYF
TGCGCCAGCAGCTTGGCCGCAGGGGTGCGGAACACAGATACGCAGTATTTT
>14|.|TRBV27|.|TRBJ2-7
CAAAQDGNSYEQYF
TGTGCCGCGGCCCAGGACGGGAATTCCTACGAGCAGTACTTC
>17|TRBD1|TRBV19|.|TRBJ2-7
CASSPQQGSPGAYEQYF
TGTGCCAGTAGTCCCCAACAGGGGTCGCCAGGGGCCTACGAGCAGTACTTC
>15|.|TRBV4-1|.|TRBJ2-7
CASSPREELLYEQYF
TGCGCCAGCAGCCCCAGGGAGGAACTCCTCTACGAGCAGTACTTC
>12|.|TRBV5-1|once|TRBJ2-7
CASSRIDSEQYF
TGCGCCAGCAGCCGTATAGACAGCGAGCAGTACTTC
>14|TRBD2|TRBV19|.|TRBJ2-1
CASRGRGSYNEQFF
TGTGCCAGCCGCGGGAGGGGGTCCTACAATGAGCAGTTCTTC
>17|.|TRBV11-2|.|TRBJ2-1
CASSSALSGTSYNEQFF
TGTGCCAGCAGCTCGGCCCTAAGCGGGACATCCTACAATGAGCAGTTCTTC
>16|.|TRBV7-2|.|TRBJ2-1
CASSKSGPTSYNEQFF
TGTGCCAGCAGCAAAAGCGGGCCGACATCCTACAATGAGCAGTTCTTC
>15|.|TRBV5-4|.|TRBJ1-6
CASSLAGGRGGALHF
TGTGCCAGCAGCTTGGCCGGAGGCAGGGGAGGGGCCCTCCACTTT
>18|TRBD1|TRBV9|.|TRBJ2-6
CASSIRQGPKGGANVLTF
TGTGCCAGCAGCATCCGACAGGGGCCAAAAGGTGGGGCCAACGTCCTGACTTTC
>14|TRBD1|TRBV11-3|.|TRBJ2-7
CASSLAGTGYEQYF
TGTGCCAGCAGCTTAGCTGGGACAGGGTACGAGCAGTACTTC
>15|TRBD2|TRBV19|once|TRBJ2-1
CASSFGTSGISEQFF
TGTGCCAGTAGTTTCGGGACTAGCGGGATCAGTGAGCAGTTCTTC
>17|TRBD2|TRBV27|.|TRBJ2-1
CASIPTTRTSRINEQFF
TGTGCCAGCATCCCTACCACCCGGACTAGTCGAATAAATGAGCAGTTCTTC
>14|TRBD1|TRBV19|once|TRBJ1-4
CASSAGGFREKLFF
TGTGCCAGTAGTGCAGGGGGATTTCGTGAAAAACTGTTTTTT
>14|TRBD2|TRBV29-1|once|TRBJ2-3
CSGTSGTSTDTQYF
TGCAGCGGTACTAGCGGTACTAGCACAGATACGCAGTATTTT
>14|.|TRBV15|.|TRBJ2-6
CATSLRSGANVLTF
TGTGCCACCAGCCTGCGCTCTGGGGCCAACGTCCTGACTTTC
>18|.|TRBV1|.|TRBJ2-1
CTSSQDGASGKVCNEQFF
TGCACCAGCAGCCAAGATGGGGCTAGCGGGAAGGTCTGCAATGAGCAGTTCTTC
>14|.|TRBV7-8|once|TRBJ2-4
CASSLITSKNIQYF
TGTGCCAGCAGCTTAATTACCAGCAAAAACATTCAGTACTTC
>15|.|TRBV25-1|.|TRBJ2-2
CASSEYRTVTGELFF
TGTGCCAGCAGTGAATATCGGACAGTCACCGGGGAGCTGTTTTTT
>15|.|TRBV7-2|.|TRBJ1-5
CASSPRVDANQPQHF
TGTGCCAGCAGCCCCAGGGTCGACGCCAATCAGCCCCAGCATTTT
>15|TRBD1|TRBV28|.|TRBJ2-2
CASLGQAMNTGELFF
TGTGCCAGCCTTGGACAGGCAATGAACACCGGGGAGCTGTTTTTT
>14|TRBD1|TRBV19|.|TRBJ1-1
CASSIDRGSTEAFF
TGTGCCAGTAGTATTGACAGGGGAAGCACTGAAGCTTTCTTT
>18|.|TRBV23-1|.|TRBJ1-2
CASSLLIGGALANYGYTF
TGCGCCAGCAGTCTACTTATAGGGGGGGCCTTAGCTAACTATGGCTACACCTTC
>13|TRBD2|TRBV11-2|.|TRBJ2-1
CASSLALAGEQFF
TGTGCCAGCAGCTTAGCCCTAGCGGGAGAGCAGTTCTTC
>17|.|TRBV7-6|.|TRBJ2-1
CASSRRTGSGTYNEQFF
TGTGCCAGCAGCCGTCGGACGGGGAGTGGTACCTACAATGAGCAGTTCTTC
>17|.|TRBV4-1|.|TRBJ2-3
CASSLRSGGPSTDTQYF
TGCGCCAGCAGCCTACGTTCTGGCGGTCCTAGCACAGATACGCAGTATTTT
>15|.|TRBV5-1|.|TRBJ2-7
CASSLQSVAVSEQYF
TGCGCCAGCAGCTTGCAGTCGGTAGCCGTTTCGGAGCAGTACTTC
>15|.|TRBV28|.|TRBJ2-1
CASSFWRESYNEQFF
TGTGCCAGCAGTTTCTGGCGGGAATCGTACAATGAGCAGTTCTTC
>15|TRBD1|TRBV28|.|TRBJ1-5
CASTGTGVSNQPQHF
TGTGCCAGCACCGGGACAGGGGTAAGCAATCAGCCCCAGCATTTT